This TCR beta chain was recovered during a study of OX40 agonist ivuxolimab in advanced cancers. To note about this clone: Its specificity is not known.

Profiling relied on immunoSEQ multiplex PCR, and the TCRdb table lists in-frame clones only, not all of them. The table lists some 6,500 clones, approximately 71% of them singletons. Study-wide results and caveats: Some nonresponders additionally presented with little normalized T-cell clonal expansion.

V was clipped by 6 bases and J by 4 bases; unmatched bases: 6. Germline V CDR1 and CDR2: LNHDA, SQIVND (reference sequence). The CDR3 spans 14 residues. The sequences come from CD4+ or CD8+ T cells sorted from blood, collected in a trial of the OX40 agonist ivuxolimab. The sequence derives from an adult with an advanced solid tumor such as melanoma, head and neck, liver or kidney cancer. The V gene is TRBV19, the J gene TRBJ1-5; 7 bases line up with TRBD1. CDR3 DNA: TGTGCCAGTAGCCCGGGACAGAAAAATCAGCCCCAGCATTTT. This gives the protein CASSPGQKNQPQHF.